A selection of T cell receptor beta chains follows, all from one sample in a study of shared clonotypes between healthy human individuals. Sequenced by immunoSEQ multiplex PCR; TCRdb stores in-frame clones only, minus some. The sample carries roughly 680,000 clones, just under 75% recorded once. What was sequenced was memory CD4+ T cells sorted from blood. The receptors here all came from a woman in her 30s in good health. CDR3s include the opening cysteine and the closing phenylalanine or tryptophan. A D gene is named only where the DNA matches it firmly. Clone size is given for some rows only: seen once, a few or many times, or a class if the clone is expanded.

TRBV2,TRBJ1-5,.,.,CASSEGTAVMSNQPQHF,TGTGCCAGCAGTGAAGGGACAGCAGTTATGAGCAATCAGCCCCAGCATTTT
TRBV6-5,TRBJ1-4,.,.,CASSMRQPRNEKLFF,TGTGCCAGCAGTATGAGACAGCCCCGAAATGAAAAACTGTTTTTT
TRBV11-2,TRBJ2-5,once,TRBD2,CASSYSSSGSMETQYF,TGTGCCAGCAGCTACAGTTCTAGCGGGAGTATGGAGACCCAGTACTTC
TRBV28,TRBJ2-7,.,.,CASRPRGVAFYEQYF,TGTGCCAGCAGACCTAGGGGGGTCGCCTTCTACGAGCAGTACTTC
TRBV28,TRBJ1-5,.,.,CASSFAGSTNQPQHF,TGTGCCAGCAGTTTCGCCGGGAGTACCAATCAGCCCCAGCATTTT
TRBV27,TRBJ1-5,.,.,CASSLSGGQPQHF,TGTGCCAGCAGTTTATCCGGGGGTCAGCCCCAGCATTTT
TRBV6-1,TRBJ2-5,.,TRBD1,CASSNEDRSQTQYF,TGTGCCAGCAGTAATGAGGACAGGAGTCAGACCCAGTACTTC
TRBV4-1,TRBJ2-2,.,.,CASSQVGYSGLNTGELFF,TGCGCCAGCAGCCAAGTTGGGTATTCGGGGTTGAACACCGGGGAGCTGTTTTTT
TRBV11-2,TRBJ2-5,.,TRBD1,CASSFSTGGETQYF,TGTGCCAGCAGCTTCTCGACAGGGGGAGAGACCCAGTACTTC
TRBV7-6,TRBJ2-5,once,.,CASSLLALGFQETQYF,TGTGCCAGCAGCTTACTCGCCCTCGGATTCCAAGAGACCCAGTACTTC
TRBV27,TRBJ2-3,.,.,CASSSPVDRGSTDTQYF,TGTGCCAGCAGTTCGCCCGTGGACAGAGGTTCCACAGATACGCAGTATTTT
TRBV4-1,TRBJ2-3,.,.,CASSQDRVFQGTDTQYF,TGCGCCAGCAGCCAAGATAGGGTTTTTCAGGGCACAGATACGCAGTATTTT
TRBV28,TRBJ2-4,few,.,CASSLRNGNIQYF,TGTGCCAGCAGTTTAAGGAATGGAAACATTCAGTACTTC
TRBV11-3,TRBJ2-7,.,TRBD2,CASSLTSGGKYEQYF,TGTGCCAGCAGCTTAACTAGCGGGGGAAAGTACGAGCAGTACTTC
TRBV9,TRBJ1-2,.,.,CASSVQRSYGYTF,TGTGCCAGCAGCGTACAGAGGAGCTATGGCTACACCTTC
TRBV25-1,TRBJ2-2,.,.,CATQTTGNTGELFF,TGTGCCACCCAAACGACAGGGAACACCGGGGAGCTGTTTTTT
TRBV28,TRBJ1-2,few,TRBD1,CASSLQGAYGYTF,TGTGCCAGCAGTTTACAGGGGGCGTATGGCTACACCTTC
TRBV7-8,TRBJ1-1,.,TRBD1,CASSSPTGFNVAFF,TGTGCCAGCAGCTCCCCGACAGGGTTTAATGTGGCTTTCTTT
TRBV27,TRBJ2-7,.,TRBD1,CASSLYTGAGEQYF,TGTGCCAGCAGTTTATATACAGGGGCCGGCGAGCAGTACTTC
TRBV6-7,TRBJ2-1,.,.,CASSYTLRTSYNEQFF,TGTGCCAGCAGTTACACCCTGCGAACATCCTACAATGAGCAGTTCTTC
TRBV5-6,TRBJ2-7,.,.,CASSFTSKQYF,TGTGCCAGCAGCTTTACATCGAAGCAGTACTTC
TRBV28,TRBJ2-1,.,.,CASSYDRGNEQFF,TGTGCCAGCAGTTACGATCGCGGAAATGAGCAGTTCTTC